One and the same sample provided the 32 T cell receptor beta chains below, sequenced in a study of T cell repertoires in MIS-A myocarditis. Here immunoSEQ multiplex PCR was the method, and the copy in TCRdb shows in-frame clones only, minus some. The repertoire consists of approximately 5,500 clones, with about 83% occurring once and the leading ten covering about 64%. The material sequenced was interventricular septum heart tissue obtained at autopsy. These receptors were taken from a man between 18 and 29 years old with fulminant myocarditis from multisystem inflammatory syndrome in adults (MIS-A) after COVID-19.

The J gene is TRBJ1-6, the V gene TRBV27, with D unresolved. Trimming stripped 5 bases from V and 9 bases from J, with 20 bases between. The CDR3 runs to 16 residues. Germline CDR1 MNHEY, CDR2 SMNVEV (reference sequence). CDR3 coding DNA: TGTGCCAGCAGTGTAAAAGGACGGTTGACCGGTTCACCCCTCCACTTT. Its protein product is CASSVKGRLTGSPLHF.

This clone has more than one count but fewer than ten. The CDR3 here is CASSEAQLVAFF. CDR3 in DNA: TGTGCCAGCAGTGAAGCGCAGCTGGTAGCTTTCTTT. The chain carries TRBV6-1 and TRBJ1-1; D unclear. Germline V lookup: CDR1 MNHNS, CDR2 SASEGT. V was shortened by 0 bases and J by 10 bases, with 9 bases between the two germline ends. The CDR3 covers 12 residues.

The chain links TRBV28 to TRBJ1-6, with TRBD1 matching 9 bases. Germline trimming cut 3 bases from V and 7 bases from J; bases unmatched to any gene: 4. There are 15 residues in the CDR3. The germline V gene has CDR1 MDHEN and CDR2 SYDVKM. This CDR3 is CASSLRDRENSPLHF. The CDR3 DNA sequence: TGTGCCAGCAGTTTGCGGGACAGGGAAAATTCACCCCTCCACTTT.

Here the CDR3 reads CASSPALESYEQYF. DNA for the CDR3: TGTGCCAGCTCGCCCGCCCTGGAGTCCTACGAGCAGTACTTC. The chain couples TRBV2 to TRBJ2-7; D is undetermined. The germline V and J ends were trimmed by 8 bases and 1 base, with 15 bases remaining between them. This CDR3 has 14 amino acids. Germline V gene lookup returns CDR1 SNHLY and CDR2 FYNNEI.

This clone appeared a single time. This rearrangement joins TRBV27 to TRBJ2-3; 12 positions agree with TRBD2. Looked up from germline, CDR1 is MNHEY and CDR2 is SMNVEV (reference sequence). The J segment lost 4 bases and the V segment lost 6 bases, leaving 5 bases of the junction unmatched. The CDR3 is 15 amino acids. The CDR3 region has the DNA TGTGCCAGCAGAAAACGACTAGCGGGAGCAGATACGCAGTATTTT. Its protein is CASRKRLAGADTQYF.

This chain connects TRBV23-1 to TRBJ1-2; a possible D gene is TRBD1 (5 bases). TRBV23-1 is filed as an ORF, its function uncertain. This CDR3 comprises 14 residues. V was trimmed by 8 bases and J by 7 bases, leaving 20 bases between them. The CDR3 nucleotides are TGCGCCAGCCGGAGGGAGGGGACCCCCTCTGGCTACACCTTC. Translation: CASRREGTPSGYTF.

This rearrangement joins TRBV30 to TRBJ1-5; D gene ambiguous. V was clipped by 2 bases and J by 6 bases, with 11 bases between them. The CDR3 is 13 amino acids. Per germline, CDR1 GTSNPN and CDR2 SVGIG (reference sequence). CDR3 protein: CAWSSYQGQPQHF. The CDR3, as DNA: TGTGCCTGGAGTTCGTACCAAGGTCAGCCCCAGCATTTT.

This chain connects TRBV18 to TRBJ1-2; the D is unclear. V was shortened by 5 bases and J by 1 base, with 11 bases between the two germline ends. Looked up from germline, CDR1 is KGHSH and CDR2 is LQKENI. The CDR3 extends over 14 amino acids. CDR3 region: CASSTVVGNYGYTF. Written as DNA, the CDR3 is TGTGCCAGCTCAACGGTGGTCGGTAACTATGGCTACACCTTC.

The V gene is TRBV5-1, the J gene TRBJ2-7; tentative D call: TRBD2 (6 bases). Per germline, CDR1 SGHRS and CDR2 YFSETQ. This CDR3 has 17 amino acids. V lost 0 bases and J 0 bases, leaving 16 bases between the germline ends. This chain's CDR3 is CASSLGLGTGSSYEQYF. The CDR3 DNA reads TGCGCCAGCAGCTTGGGATTAGGGACTGGTAGCTCCTACGAGCAGTACTTC.

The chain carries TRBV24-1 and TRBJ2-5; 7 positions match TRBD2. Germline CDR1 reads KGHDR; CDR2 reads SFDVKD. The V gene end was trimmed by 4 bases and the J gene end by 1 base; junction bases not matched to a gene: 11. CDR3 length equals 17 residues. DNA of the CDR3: TGTGCCACCAGTGACTATGGGGGGGGTCTCCTCCAAGAGACCCAGTACTTC. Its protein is CATSDYGGGLLQETQYF.

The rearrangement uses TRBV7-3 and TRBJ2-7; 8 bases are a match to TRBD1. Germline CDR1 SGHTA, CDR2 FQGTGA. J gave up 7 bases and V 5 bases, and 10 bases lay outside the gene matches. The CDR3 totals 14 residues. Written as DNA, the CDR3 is TGTGCCAGCAGCCCCGGGACAGGCGGCGGGGAGCAGTACTTC. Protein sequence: CASSPGTGGGEQYF.

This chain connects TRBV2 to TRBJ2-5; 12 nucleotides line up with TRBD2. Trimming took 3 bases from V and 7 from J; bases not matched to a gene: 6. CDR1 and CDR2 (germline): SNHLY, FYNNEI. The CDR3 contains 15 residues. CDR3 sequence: CASSEALAGGLTQYF. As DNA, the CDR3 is TGTGCCAGCAGTGAGGCACTAGCGGGAGGATTGACCCAGTACTTC.

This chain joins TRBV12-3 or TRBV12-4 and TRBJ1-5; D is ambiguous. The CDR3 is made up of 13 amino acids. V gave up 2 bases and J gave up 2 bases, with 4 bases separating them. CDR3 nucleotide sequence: TGTGCCAGCAGTTTAAACGGCAATCAGCCCCAGCATTTT. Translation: CASSLNGNQPQHF.

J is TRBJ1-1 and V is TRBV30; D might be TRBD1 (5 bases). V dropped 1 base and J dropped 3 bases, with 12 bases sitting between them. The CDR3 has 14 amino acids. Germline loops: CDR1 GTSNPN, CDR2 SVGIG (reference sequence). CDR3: CAWSGRGSDTEAFF. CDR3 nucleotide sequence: TGTGCCTGGAGTGGGAGGGGATCTGACACTGAAGCTTTCTTT.

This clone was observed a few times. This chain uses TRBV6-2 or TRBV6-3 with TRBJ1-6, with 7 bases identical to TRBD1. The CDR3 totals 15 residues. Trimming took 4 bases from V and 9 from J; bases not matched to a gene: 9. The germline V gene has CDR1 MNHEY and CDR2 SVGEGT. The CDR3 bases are TGTGCCAGCAGTTTCCCCGACAGGGACGTTTCACCCCTCCACTTT. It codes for CASSFPDRDVSPLHF.

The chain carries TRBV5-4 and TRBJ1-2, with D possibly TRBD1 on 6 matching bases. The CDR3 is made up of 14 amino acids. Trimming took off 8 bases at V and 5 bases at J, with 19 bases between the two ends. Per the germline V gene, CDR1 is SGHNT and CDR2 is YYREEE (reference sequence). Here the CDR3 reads CASTRDNGLYGYTF. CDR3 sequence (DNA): TGTGCCAGTACTCGGGACAACGGACTTTATGGCTACACCTTC.

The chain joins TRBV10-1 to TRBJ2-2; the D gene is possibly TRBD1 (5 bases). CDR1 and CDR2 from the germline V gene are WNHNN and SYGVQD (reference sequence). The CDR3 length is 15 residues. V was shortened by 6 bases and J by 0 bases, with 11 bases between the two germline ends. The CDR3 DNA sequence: TGCGCCAGCAGCCGAGACAGCGCGAACACCGGGGAGCTGTTTTTT. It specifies CASSRDSANTGELFF.

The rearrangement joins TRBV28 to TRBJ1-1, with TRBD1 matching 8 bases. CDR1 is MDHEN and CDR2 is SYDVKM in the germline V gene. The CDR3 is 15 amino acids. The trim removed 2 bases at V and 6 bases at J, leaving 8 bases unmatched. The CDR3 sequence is CASSLRTGRIAEAFF. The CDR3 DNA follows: TGTGCCAGCAGTTTAAGGACAGGGCGTATCGCTGAAGCTTTCTTT.

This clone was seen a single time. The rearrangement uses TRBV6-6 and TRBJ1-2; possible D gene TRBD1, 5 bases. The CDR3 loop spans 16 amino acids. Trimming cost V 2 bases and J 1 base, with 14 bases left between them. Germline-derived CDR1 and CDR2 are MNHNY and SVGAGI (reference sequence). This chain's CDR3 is CASSYLFGGSNYGYTF. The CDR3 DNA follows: TGTGCCAGCAGTTACCTTTTTGGGGGAAGTAACTATGGCTACACCTTC.

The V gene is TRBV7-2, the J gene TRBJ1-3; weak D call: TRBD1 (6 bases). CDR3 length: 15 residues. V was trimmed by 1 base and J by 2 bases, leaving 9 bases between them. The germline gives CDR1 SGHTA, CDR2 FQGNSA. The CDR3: CASSLVAGAGNTIYF. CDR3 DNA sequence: TGTGCCAGCAGCTTAGTGGCAGGGGCTGGAAACACCATATATTTT.

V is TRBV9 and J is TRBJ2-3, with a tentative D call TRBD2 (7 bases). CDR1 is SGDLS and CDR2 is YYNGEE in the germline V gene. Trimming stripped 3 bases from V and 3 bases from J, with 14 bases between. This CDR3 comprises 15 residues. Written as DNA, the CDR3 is TGTGCCAGCAGCGAGGGGGGGAGGGGAACAGATACGCAGTATTTT. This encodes CASSEGGRGTDTQYF.

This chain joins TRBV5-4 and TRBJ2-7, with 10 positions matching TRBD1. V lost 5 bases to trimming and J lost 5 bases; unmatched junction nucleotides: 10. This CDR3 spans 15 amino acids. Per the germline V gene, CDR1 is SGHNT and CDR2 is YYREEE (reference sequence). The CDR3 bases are TGTGCCAGCAGTCACCCGGGACAGGGGTCCCACGAGCAGTACTTC. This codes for CASSHPGQGSHEQYF.

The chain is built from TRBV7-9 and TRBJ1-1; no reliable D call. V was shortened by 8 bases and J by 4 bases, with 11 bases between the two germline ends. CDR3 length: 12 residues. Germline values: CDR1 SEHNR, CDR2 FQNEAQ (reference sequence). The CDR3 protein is CASASGVTEAFF. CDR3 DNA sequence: TGTGCCAGCGCTTCTGGGGTCACTGAAGCTTTCTTT.

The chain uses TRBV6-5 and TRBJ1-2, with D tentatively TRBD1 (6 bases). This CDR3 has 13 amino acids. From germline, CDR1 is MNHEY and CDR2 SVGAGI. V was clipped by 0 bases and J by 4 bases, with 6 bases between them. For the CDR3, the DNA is TGTGCCAGCAGTTACTCGACAGGCTATGGCTACACCTTC. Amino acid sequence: CASSYSTGYGYTF.

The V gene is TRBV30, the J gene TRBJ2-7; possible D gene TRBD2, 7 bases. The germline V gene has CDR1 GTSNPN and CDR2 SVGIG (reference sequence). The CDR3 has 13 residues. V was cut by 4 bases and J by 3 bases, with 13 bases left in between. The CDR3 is CAWKGGGHYEQYF. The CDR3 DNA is TGTGCCTGGAAGGGAGGGGGTCACTACGAGCAGTACTTC.

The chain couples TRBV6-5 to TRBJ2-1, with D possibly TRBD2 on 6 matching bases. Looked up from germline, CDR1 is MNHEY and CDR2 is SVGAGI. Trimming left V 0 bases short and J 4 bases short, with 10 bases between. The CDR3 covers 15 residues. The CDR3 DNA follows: TGTGCCAGCAGTTACTCCGAGACTAGTTACAATGAGCAGTTCTTC. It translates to CASSYSETSYNEQFF.

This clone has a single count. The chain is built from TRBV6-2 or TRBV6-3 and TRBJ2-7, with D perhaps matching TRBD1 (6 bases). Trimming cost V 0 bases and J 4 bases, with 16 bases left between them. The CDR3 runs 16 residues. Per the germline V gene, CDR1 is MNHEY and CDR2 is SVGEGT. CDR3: CASSYSRDTLSYEQYF. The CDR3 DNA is TGTGCCAGCAGTTACTCGAGGGACACCCTTTCGTACGAGCAGTACTTC.

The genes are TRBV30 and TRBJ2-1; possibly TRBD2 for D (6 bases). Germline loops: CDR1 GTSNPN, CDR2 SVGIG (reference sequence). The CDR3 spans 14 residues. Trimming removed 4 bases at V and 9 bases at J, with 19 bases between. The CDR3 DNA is TGTGCCTGGACCGACGGAAGGGAGGTTGGTGAGCAGTTCTTC. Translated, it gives CAWTDGREVGEQFF.

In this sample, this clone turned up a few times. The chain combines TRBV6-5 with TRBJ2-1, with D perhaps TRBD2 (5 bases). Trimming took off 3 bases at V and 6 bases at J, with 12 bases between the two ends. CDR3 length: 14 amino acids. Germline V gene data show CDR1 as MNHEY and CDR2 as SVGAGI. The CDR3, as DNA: TGTGCCAGCAGTTATGGAGGAGCTGGCAATGAGCAGTTCTTC. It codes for CASSYGGAGNEQFF.

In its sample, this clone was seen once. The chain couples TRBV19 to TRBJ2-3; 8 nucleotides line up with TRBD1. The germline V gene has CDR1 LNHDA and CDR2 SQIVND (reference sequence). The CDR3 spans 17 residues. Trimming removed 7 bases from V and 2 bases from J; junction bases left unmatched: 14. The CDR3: CASNPGVGQGFTDTQYF. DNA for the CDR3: TGTGCCAGTAACCCTGGGGTAGGACAGGGTTTCACAGATACGCAGTATTTT.

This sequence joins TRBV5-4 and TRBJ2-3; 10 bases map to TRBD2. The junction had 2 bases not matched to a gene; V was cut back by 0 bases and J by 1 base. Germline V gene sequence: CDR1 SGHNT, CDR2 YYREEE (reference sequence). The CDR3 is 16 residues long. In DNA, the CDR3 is TGTGCCAGCAGCTTGGAGCGGGAGGGAGGCACAGATACGCAGTATTTT. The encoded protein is CASSLEREGGTDTQYF.

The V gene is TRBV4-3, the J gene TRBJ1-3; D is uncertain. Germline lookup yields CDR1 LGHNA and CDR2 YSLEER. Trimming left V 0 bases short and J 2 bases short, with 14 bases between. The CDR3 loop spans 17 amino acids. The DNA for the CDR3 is TGCGCCAGCAGCCAAGATTGGGGAAGCGGGGCTGGAAACACCATATATTTT. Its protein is CASSQDWGSGAGNTIYF.